This TCR beta chain was captured by sequencing in a study of T cells in Graves' hyperthyroidism and ophthalmopathy (dated by TCRdb to between 2018 and 2020). Background on the whole study: TCR V-J signatures able to tell the groups apart were searched for in a discovery cohort of 95 or so patients, of whom more than 40 had Graves' ophthalmopathy and roughly 59 had stable Graves' hyperthyroidism. Prospective prediction of ophthalmopathy was tested in an independent validation cohort of approximately 18 hyperthyroidism patients and some 17 patients who later progressed to ophthalmopathy. The 100 discovery patients were divided at random into training and test sets in a 7:3 ratio. In more than 5 Graves' hyperthyroidism patients, the study also compared T-cell repertoires from thyroid tissue with T-cell repertoires from blood. Following sampling, methimazole starting at 30 mg daily was given to hyperthyroidism patients, and high-dose intravenous methylprednisolone was given to ophthalmopathy patients. The paper reports TCR Vbeta CDR3 sequencing of over 120 peripheral blood samples: around 45 ophthalmopathy, some 80 hyperthyroidism and roughly 17 progressor patients.

Broad study findings and their caveats: Most expanded thyroid clonotypes (frequency above 0.001) were also detected in blood, a finding suggesting that blood repertoires may reflect thyroid immune responses. In validation, progression to ophthalmopathy was predicted by the model with around 70% sensitivity and 72.22% specificity, a median of approximately 7.1 months before onset. No statistical method was used to fix the sample size in advance, and group allocation was not hidden from the investigators. In cross-validation, a model built on a 13 V-J signature told ophthalmopathy apart from stable hyperthyroidism with over 85% sensitivity and approximately 84% specificity, and in testing the same model reached 80%/75%.

From its cysteine to its phenylalanine, the CDR3 spans 13 amino acids. The kept DNA is CDR3 alone, 39 bases in frame from the first base. At the junction V is shortened by 3 bases and J by 7 bases, with 13 bases in between. A patient counted as having stable Graves' hyperthyroidism if no progression to ophthalmopathy occurred over 18 months of follow-up. Hyperthyroidism patients were aged 18 to 65 years and newly diagnosed, with disease duration of less than 2 months. Exclusion was applied to patients with uncontrolled infections, other autoimmune diseases, pregnancy or lactation. Diagnoses were based on clinical symptoms, serum thyroxine and TRAb, thyroid ultrasound and orbital computed tomography. Total RNA was extracted using Trizol reagent, and RNA quality was assessed on an Agilent 2100 Bioanalyzer. On this clonotype itself: Its cognate antigen has yet to be identified. One base away there is no much larger clone; base qualities are not given.

TCR beta CDR3 regions were amplified from RNA transcripts. For the first round of RT-PCR on the TCR CDR3, the HTBI primer set was used together with the Qiagen OneStep RT-PCR kit. Libraries were constructed in a second round of multiplex PCR, after which size selection and purification were performed. The libraries were sequenced on an Illumina HiSeq2000 using paired-end 100 bp reads. The authors' pipeline ran thus. SOAPnuke was used to process the raw data, with reads discarded if the reads contained adapters or uncalled bases, had a mean Phred below 15, or lacked an exact constant-primer or identifier match. High-quality paired reads were merged with COPE v1.2.5, and unique nucleotide sequences were defined as clonotypes. MiTCR v1.1 was used to align the clonotypes against IMGT TRBV, TRBD and TRBJ reference segments. Analysis was restricted to V-J combinations with a frequency above 0.0001, which covered roughly 99% of repertoires. The TCS score was defined as the ratio of F50 (clonal expansion) to E x V (chaos), calculated using BLOSUM62-based TCRdist between CDR3 peptides within each V-J. Welch's t-statistics and random forest reduced just over 500 V-J features to 10 to 15, which were used in a naive Bayes classifier (R e1071). TCRdb reprocessing: public reads trimmed at Q25 with fastp, clones called with MiXCR, in-frame beta chains kept. Entries are consolidated by CDR3 protein sequence, retaining the most common genes and DNA. V and J calls and clone size were set by TCRdb, not the authors. The sample data list approximately 590,000 distinct CDR3 sequences, and about 43% of these were observed just once. The ten top clones hold roughly 8.2% of the sample.

Source material: peripheral blood or thyroid tissue (not recorded which). The receptor chain draws on TRBV12-3 or TRBV12-4 and TRBJ2-7; too little of a D gene remains to name it. This sequence was found in a woman aged 18-30 years with Graves' hyperthyroidism. Donor details come from another sample of the same person, matched by shared clones. CDR3 loop: CASSFSGLGEQYF. The nucleotide sequence reads as follows: TGTGCCAGCAGTTTTTCCGGGCTTGGAGAGCAGTACTTC.